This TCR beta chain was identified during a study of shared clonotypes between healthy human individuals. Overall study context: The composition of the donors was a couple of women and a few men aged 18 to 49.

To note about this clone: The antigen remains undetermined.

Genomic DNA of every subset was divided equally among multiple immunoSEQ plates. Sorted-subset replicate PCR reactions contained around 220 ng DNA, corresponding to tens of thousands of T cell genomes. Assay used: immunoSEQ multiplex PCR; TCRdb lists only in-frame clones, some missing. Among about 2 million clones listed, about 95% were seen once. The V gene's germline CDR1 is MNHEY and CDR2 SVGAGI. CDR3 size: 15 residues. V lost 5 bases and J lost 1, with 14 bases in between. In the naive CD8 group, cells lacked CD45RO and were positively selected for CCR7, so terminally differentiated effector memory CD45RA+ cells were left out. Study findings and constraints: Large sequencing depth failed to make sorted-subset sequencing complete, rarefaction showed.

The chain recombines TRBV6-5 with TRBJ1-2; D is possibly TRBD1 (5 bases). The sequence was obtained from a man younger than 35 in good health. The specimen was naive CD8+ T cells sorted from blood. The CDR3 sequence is CASSPRDSVNYGYTF. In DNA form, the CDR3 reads TGTGCCAGCAGTCCCCGAGACAGCGTTAACTATGGCTACACCTTC.